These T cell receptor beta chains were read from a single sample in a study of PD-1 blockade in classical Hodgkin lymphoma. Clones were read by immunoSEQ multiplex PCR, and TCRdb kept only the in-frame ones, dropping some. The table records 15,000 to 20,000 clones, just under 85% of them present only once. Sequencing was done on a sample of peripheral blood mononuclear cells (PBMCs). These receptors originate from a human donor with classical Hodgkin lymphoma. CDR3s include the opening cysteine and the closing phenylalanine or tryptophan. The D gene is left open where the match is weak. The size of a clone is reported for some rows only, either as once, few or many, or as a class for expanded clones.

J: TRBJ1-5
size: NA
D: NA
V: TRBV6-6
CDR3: CASSYWTDTLRQPQHF
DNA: TGTGCCAGCAGTTACTGGACAGACACATTACGACAGCCCCAGCATTTT

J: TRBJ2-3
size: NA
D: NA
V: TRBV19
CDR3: CASSIGQGTDTDTQYF
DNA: TGTGCCAGTAGTATTGGGCAGGGGACTGACACAGATACGCAGTATTTT

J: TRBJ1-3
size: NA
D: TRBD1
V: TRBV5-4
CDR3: CASSIGTGRSSGNTIYF
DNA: TGTGCCAGCAGCATCGGGACAGGGAGGAGCTCTGGAAACACCATATATTTT

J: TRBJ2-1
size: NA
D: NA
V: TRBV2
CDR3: CASSPGSLLSGNEQFF
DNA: TGTGCCAGCAGCCCCGGGAGTCTCCTCTCGGGCAATGAGCAGTTCTTC

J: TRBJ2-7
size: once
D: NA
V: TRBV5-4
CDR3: CASSLRGPDEQYF
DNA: TGTGCCAGCAGCTTGCGGGGTCCTGACGAGCAGTACTTC

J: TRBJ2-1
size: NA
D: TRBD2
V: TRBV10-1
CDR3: CASSEWSSGSDEQFF
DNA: TGCGCCAGCAGTGAGTGGAGTAGCGGGAGCGATGAGCAGTTCTTC

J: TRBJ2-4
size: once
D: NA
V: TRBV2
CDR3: CASSTAGLGLAKNIQYF
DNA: TGTGCCAGCAGCACCGCGGGGCTAGGGCTAGCCAAAAACATTCAGTACTTC

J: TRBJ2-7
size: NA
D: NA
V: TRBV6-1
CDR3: CASSEAADTYEQYF
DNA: TGTGCCAGCAGTGAAGCGGCAGACACCTACGAGCAGTACTTC

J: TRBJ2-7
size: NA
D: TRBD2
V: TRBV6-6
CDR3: CASSRSGVAGEQYF
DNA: TGTGCCAGCAGCCGTAGCGGGGTCGCGGGAGAGCAGTACTTC

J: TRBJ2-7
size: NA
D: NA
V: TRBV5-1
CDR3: CASSLGDPSYEQYF
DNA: TGCGCCAGCAGCTTAGGGGACCCCTCCTACGAGCAGTACTTC

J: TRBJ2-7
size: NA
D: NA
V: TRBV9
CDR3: CASSVDRGAIYEQYF
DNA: TGTGCCAGCAGCGTAGATCGGGGGGCGATCTACGAGCAGTACTTC

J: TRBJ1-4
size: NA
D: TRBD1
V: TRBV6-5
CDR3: CASRPTGSNEKLFF
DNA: TGTGCCAGCAGACCGACAGGGAGTAATGAAAAACTGTTTTTT

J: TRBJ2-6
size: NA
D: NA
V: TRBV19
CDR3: CASSTILLWEGAVAGANVLTF
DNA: TGTGCCAGTAGTACGATACTCCTTTGGGAGGGGGCTGTGGCAGGGGCCAACGTCCTGACTTTC

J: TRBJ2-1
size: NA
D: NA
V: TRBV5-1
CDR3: CASSFLQGSLNEQFF
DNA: TGCGCCAGCAGCTTTTTGCAGGGGTCACTTAATGAGCAGTTCTTC

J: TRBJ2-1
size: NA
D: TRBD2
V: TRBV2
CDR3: CASMRLAGEDEQFF
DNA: TGTGCCAGCATGCGACTAGCGGGAGAGGATGAGCAGTTCTTC

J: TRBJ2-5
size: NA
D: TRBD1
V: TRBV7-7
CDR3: CASSLDGTGGETQYF
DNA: TGTGCCAGCAGCTTAGATGGGACAGGGGGGGAGACCCAGTACTTC

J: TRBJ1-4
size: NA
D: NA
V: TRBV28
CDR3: CASRMETNEKLFF
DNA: TGTGCCAGCAGGATGGAGACGAATGAAAAACTGTTTTTT

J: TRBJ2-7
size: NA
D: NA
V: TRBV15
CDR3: CATSLGSAGNYEQYF
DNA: TGTGCCACCAGCTTAGGCTCGGCAGGTAACTACGAGCAGTACTTC

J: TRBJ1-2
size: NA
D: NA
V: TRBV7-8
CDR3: CASSLVGRSGAQGYGYTF
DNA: TGTGCCAGCAGCTTAGTAGGTCGGAGTGGGGCCCAGGGCTATGGCTACACCTTC

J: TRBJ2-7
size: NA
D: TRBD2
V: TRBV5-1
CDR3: CASSLWSGSGRSYEQYF
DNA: TGCGCCAGCAGCTTGTGGTCCGGGAGCGGGAGGTCCTACGAGCAGTACTTC

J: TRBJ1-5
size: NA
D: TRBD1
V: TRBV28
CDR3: CASSIRTGWNQPQHF
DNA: TGTGCCAGCAGTATAAGGACAGGGTGGAATCAGCCCCAGCATTTT

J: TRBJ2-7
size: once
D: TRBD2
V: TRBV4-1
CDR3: CASSRGLAGEGEQYF
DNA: TGCGCCAGCAGCCGAGGACTAGCGGGAGAGGGGGAGCAGTACTTC

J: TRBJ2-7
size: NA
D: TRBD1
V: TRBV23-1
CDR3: CASSQSRTGKTYEQYF
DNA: TGCGCCAGCAGTCAATCGAGGACAGGGAAAACCTACGAGCAGTACTTC

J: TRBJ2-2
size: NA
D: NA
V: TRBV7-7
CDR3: CASSAGPPNTGELFF
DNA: TGTGCTAGCAGCGCGGGACCGCCGAACACCGGGGAGCTGTTTTTT

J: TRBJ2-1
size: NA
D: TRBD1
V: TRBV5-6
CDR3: CASSTDRVQPFF
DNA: TGTGCCAGCAGCACGGACAGGGTGCAGCCCTTCTTC

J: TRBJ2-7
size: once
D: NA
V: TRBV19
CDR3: CASSRRARSYEQYF
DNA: TGTGCCAGTAGTAGACGGGCCCGCTCCTACGAGCAGTACTTC

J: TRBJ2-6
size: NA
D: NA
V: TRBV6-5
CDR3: CASSYGSGANVLTF
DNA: TGTGCCAGCAGTTACGGCTCTGGGGCCAACGTCCTGACTTTC

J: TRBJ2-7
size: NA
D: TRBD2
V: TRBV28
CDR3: CASSTPGLPYEQYF
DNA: TGTGCCAGCAGTACCCCGGGACTACCCTACGAGCAGTACTTC

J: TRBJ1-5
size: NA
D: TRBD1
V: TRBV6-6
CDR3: CASSLGQDNQPQHF
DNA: TGTGCCAGCAGCCTGGGACAGGATAATCAGCCCCAGCATTTT

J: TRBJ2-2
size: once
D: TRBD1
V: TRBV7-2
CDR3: CASSLVAGGSGELFF
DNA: TGTGCCAGCAGCTTAGTCGCAGGGGGCTCCGGGGAGCTGTTTTTT

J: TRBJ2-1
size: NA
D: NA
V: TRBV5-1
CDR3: CASSLGSGSYNEQFF
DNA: TGCGCCAGCAGCCTTGGATCGGGGTCCTACAATGAGCAGTTCTTC

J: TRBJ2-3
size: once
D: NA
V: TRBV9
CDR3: CASSVEPPGGTDTQYF
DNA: TGTGCCAGCAGCGTAGAGCCCCCTGGAGGCACAGATACGCAGTATTTT

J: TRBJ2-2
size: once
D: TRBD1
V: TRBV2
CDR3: CASRGQGTNTGELFF
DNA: TGTGCCAGCAGGGGACAGGGAACGAACACCGGGGAGCTGTTTTTT

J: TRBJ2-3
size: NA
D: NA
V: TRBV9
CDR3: CASGNSRSQYF
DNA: TGTGCCAGCGGGAATTCTCGATCGCAGTATTTT

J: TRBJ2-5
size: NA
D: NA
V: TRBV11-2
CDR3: CASSSPLAPYQETQYF
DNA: TGTGCCAGCAGCTCCCCACTCGCGCCGTACCAAGAGACCCAGTACTTC

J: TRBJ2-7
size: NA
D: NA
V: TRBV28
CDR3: CASSSNRFREQYF
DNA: TGTGCCAGCAGTTCCAACAGATTCCGCGAGCAGTACTTC

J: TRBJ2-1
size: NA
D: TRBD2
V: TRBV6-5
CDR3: CASTREGRSYNEQFF
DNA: TGTGCCAGCACCCGGGAGGGAAGGTCCTACAATGAGCAGTTCTTC

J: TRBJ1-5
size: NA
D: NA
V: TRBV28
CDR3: CASSFGAQPQHF
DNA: TGTGCCAGCAGTTTTGGGGCTCAGCCCCAGCATTTT

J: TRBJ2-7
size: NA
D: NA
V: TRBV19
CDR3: CASSQSGLSSYEQYF
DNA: TGTGCCAGTAGTCAGTCTGGCCTGTCGTCCTACGAGCAGTACTTC

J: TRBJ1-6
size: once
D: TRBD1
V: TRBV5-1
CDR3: CASSLGDWDSHSYNSPLHF
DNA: TGCGCCAGCAGCTTGGGTGATTGGGACAGCCACTCCTATAATTCACCCCTCCACTTT

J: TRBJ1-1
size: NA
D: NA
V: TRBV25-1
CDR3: CASSETGGANTEAFF
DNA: TGTGCCAGCAGTGAAACTGGGGGCGCGAACACTGAAGCTTTCTTT

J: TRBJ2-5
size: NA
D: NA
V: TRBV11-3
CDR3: CASSTSWLETQYF
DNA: TGTGCCAGCAGCACCAGCTGGCTGGAGACCCAGTACTTC

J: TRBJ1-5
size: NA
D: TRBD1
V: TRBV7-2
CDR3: CASSLQGDQPQHF
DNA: TGTGCCAGCAGCCTACAGGGGGATCAGCCCCAGCATTTT

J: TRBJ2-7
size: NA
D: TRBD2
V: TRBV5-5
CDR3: CASSPGLAEIYEQYF
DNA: TGTGCCAGCAGCCCGGGACTAGCAGAAATCTACGAGCAGTACTTC

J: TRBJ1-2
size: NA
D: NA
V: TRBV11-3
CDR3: CASSLEGGYGYTF
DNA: TGTGCCAGCAGCTTAGAGGGCGGCTATGGCTACACCTTC

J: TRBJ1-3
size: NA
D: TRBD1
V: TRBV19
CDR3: CASRNRGSGNTIYF
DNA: TGTGCCAGTAGGAACAGGGGATCTGGAAACACCATATATTTT

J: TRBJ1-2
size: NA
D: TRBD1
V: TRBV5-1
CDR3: CASSPGTVANYGYTF
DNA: TGCGCCAGCAGCCCAGGGACAGTAGCTAACTATGGCTACACCTTC